The present T cell receptor beta chain was sequenced within a study of T cell changes during pregnancy in multiple sclerosis. The germline V gene has CDR1 KGHSH and CDR2 LQKENI. The V end was cut by 0 bases, the J end by 6 bases, with 11 bases between. This CDR3 is 14 amino acids long. Profiling relied on immunoSEQ multiplex PCR, and the TCRdb table lists in-frame clones only, not all of them. The sample lists about 49,000 clones; around 89% were seen once. The sequence came from a female donor in good health, enrolled as a control in a pregnancy study. The V call is TRBV18, the J call TRBJ1-1; D is possibly TRBD1 (5 bases). The sequencing here drew on peripheral blood, taken after pregnancy. In DNA form, the CDR3 reads TGTGCCAGCTCACCACCCGGGAGAGGGGCTGAAGCTTTCTTT. Translating it yields CASSPPGRGAEAFF.